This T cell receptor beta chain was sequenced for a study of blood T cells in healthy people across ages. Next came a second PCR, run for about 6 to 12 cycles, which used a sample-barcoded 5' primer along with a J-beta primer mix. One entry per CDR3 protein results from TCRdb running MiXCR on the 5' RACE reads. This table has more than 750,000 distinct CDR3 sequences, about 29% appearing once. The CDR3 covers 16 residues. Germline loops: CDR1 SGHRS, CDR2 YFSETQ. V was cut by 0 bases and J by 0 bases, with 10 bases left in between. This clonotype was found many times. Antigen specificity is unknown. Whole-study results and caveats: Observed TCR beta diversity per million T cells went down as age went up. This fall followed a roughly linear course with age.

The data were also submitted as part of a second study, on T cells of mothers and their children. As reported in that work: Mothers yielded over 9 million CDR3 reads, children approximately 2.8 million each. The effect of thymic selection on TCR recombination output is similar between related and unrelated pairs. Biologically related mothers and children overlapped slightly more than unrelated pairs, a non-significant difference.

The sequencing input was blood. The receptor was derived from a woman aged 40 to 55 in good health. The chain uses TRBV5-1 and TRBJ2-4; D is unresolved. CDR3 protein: CASSLATSLAKNIQYF. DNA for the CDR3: TGCGCCAGCAGCTTGGCCACGTCTTTAGCCAAAAACATTCAGTACTTC.